These 30 T cell receptor beta chains came from one sample sequenced in a study of cytomegalovirus exposure and HLA in healthy donors. PCR primers comprised 60 Vbeta and 13 Jbeta primers. Measured with immunoSEQ multiplex PCR; TCRdb has only the in-frame clones, and not every one. The top ten clones hold less than 2.5% of a sample with about 190,000 clones, about 77% of them seen once. Sequencing was carried out using PBMCs. These receptors originate from a woman in her thirties in good health and CMV-seropositive.

The gene calls are TRBV7-2 and TRBJ1-5; 7 nucleotides agree with TRBD1. The CDR3 is 13 residues long. CDR1 SGHTA and CDR2 FQGNSA come from the germline V gene. Germline trimming cut 4 bases from V and 10 bases from J; bases unmatched to any gene: 7. The CDR3 sequence is CASSSTGVGPQHF. CDR3 DNA sequence: TGTGCCAGCAGCTCCACAGGGGTTGGACCCCAGCATTTT.

This clone has just one count. The V call is TRBV5-1, the J call TRBJ2-3; 7 nucleotides match TRBD1. The CDR3 runs to 14 residues. V lost 0 bases and J lost 6; bases outside the gene matches: 4. Per germline, CDR1 SGHRS and CDR2 YFSETQ. The CDR3 region is CASSLGRDSDTQYF. CDR3 in DNA: TGCGCCAGCAGCTTGGGTCGGGACAGCGATACGCAGTATTTT.

This chain joins TRBV29-1 and TRBJ2-7; D might be TRBD1 (6 bases). The CDR3 loop spans 11 amino acids. Per germline, CDR1 SQVTM and CDR2 ANQGSEA. Trimming stripped 2 bases from V and 11 bases from J, with 13 bases between. The chain's CDR3 is CSVEHRDIEYF. The CDR3 nucleotides are TGCAGCGTTGAACATCGGGACATAGAGTACTTC.

The V and J genes are TRBV5-1 and TRBJ2-7; 9 nucleotides agree with TRBD1. V was pared by 4 bases and J by 3 bases, with 11 bases of the junction left unmatched. Germline lookup yields CDR1 SGHRS and CDR2 YFSETQ. The CDR3 sequence is 16 residues long. The CDR3 here is CASSPAVGTGSYEQYF. The CDR3 nucleotides are TGCGCCAGCAGCCCCGCGGTCGGGACAGGGAGCTACGAGCAGTACTTC.

The chain is built from TRBV2 and TRBJ1-5, with a possible D match to TRBD1 (5 bases). V was pared by 8 bases and J by 0 bases, with 20 bases between. The length of the CDR3 is 17 residues. Germline CDR1 is SNHLY and CDR2 is FYNNEI. This CDR3 is CASGFEEQAYSNQPQHF. CDR3 nucleotide sequence: TGTGCCAGCGGCTTTGAAGAACAGGCGTATAGCAATCAGCCCCAGCATTTT.

This clone was seen only a few times. V is TRBV6-5 and J is TRBJ1-2, with 7 positions matching TRBD1. The CDR3 has 14 residues. Looked up from germline, CDR1 is MNHEY and CDR2 is SVGAGI. With V trimmed by 2 bases and J by 8 bases, 8 bases remained unmatched. The DNA for the CDR3 is TGTGCCAGCAGTTACCGGGACAGCCTCGGCGGCTACACCTTC. Amino acids: CASSYRDSLGGYTF.

This rearrangement joins TRBV28 to TRBJ1-3; 7 bases map to TRBD1. The germline V gene encodes CDR1 MDHEN and CDR2 SYDVKM. Losses at the gene ends were 6 bases for V and 0 bases for J; bases not matched to a gene: 11. This CDR3 contains 17 residues. The CDR3 DNA reads TGTGCCAGCAGCCCGGACAGGTGGGGAAACTCTGGAAACACCATATATTTT. Amino acids: CASSPDRWGNSGNTIYF.

This chain uses TRBV6-4 with TRBJ2-1; 10 bases fit TRBD1. Trimming took 7 bases from V and 6 from J; bases not matched to a gene: 6. This CDR3 is 14 amino acids long. Germline CDR1 MRHNA, CDR2 SNTAGT. The CDR3 spells CASKGTGDSNEQFF. In DNA form, the CDR3 reads TGTGCCAGCAAAGGGACAGGGGACTCCAATGAGCAGTTCTTC.

This chain joins TRBV6-1 and TRBJ1-3; D is uncertain. The CDR3 is 12 residues long. V shed 2 bases and J shed 4 bases, with 3 bases lying between them. Per germline, CDR1 MNHNS and CDR2 SASEGT. The DNA of the CDR3 is TGTGCCAGCAGTGAATCGGGAAACACCATATATTTT. It codes for CASSESGNTIYF.

The CDR3 loop reads CASSYRGTGGGEQYF. CDR3 DNA: TGTGCCAGCAGCTACCGGGGGACAGGGGGAGGCGAGCAGTACTTC. The genes are TRBV7-9 and TRBJ2-7; 11 nucleotides align to TRBD1. This CDR3 region has 15 residues. CDR1 and CDR2 (germline): SEHNR, FQNEAQ (reference sequence). V was clipped by 4 bases and J by 6 bases; unmatched bases: 8. Combining the CDR3 with reference TRBV7-9 and TRBJ2-7 gives the whole variable domain DTGVSQNPRHKITKRGQNVTFRCDPISEHNRLYWYRQTLGQGPEFLTYFQNEAQLEKSRLLSDRFSAERPKGSFSTLEIQRTEQGDSAMYLCASSYRGTGGGEQYFGPGTRLTVT.

This rearrangement joins TRBV27 to TRBJ2-7, with 9 bases matching TRBD2. Germline trimming cut 7 bases from V and 3 bases from J; bases unmatched to any gene: 7. The V gene's germline CDR1 is MNHEY and CDR2 SMNVEV (reference sequence). The CDR3 is 14 residues long. The CDR3 nucleotides read TGTGCCAGCACGGTAGCGGGGGTCGGCTACGAGCAGTACTTC. Its protein product is CASTVAGVGYEQYF.

The J gene is TRBJ2-5, the V gene TRBV6-5, with D maybe TRBD2 (5 bases). This CDR3 contains 15 residues. Trimming pared 0 bases from V and 3 bases from J, leaving 11 bases between. Looked up from germline, CDR1 is MNHEY and CDR2 is SVGAGI. Here the CDR3 reads CASSYSRAVKETQYF. The CDR3 region has the DNA TGTGCCAGCAGTTACTCGAGGGCAGTCAAAGAGACCCAGTACTTC.

The genes are TRBV2 and TRBJ1-2, with D uncertain. In germline, CDR1 is SNHLY, CDR2 FYNNEI. The CDR3 sequence is 11 residues long. Trimming pared 9 bases from V and 3 bases from J, leaving 8 bases between. CDR3 residues: CASVRDYGYTF. CDR3 DNA: TGTGCCAGTGTGAGAGACTATGGCTACACCTTC.

The gene calls are TRBV28 and TRBJ1-3; D not certain. The CDR3 is 14 residues long. Germline assignment: CDR1 MDHEN and CDR2 SYDVKM. Trimming removed 6 bases from V and 2 bases from J, with 11 bases in between. CDR3 protein: CASSPERAGNTIYF. The CDR3 coding sequence is TGTGCCAGCAGCCCAGAGAGGGCTGGAAACACCATATATTTT.

V and J are TRBV5-1 and TRBJ1-2, with a weak D call TRBD1 (5 bases). Trimming took 3 bases from V and 2 from J, leaving 17 bases between them. The CDR3 length is 16 residues. Germline V gene data show CDR1 as SGHRS and CDR2 as YFSETQ. As DNA, the CDR3 is TGCGCCAGCAGCTGGGGTGACAGACTTCTAAACTATGGCTACACCTTC. Translation: CASSWGDRLLNYGYTF.

This clone was recorded a few times. The CDR3 reads CASSPGTGGGYTF. DNA for the CDR3: TGTGCCAGCTCACCTGGGACAGGGGGTGGCTACACCTTC. The rearrangement links TRBV18 to TRBJ1-2, with 11 positions matching TRBD1. The CDR3 sequence is 13 residues long. V was clipped by 3 bases and J by 7 bases; unmatched bases: 1. Germline CDR1 is KGHSH and CDR2 is LQKENI.

This clone was counted once. The genes are TRBV9 and TRBJ2-5, with TRBD1 as a possible D gene (6 bases). V was trimmed by 1 base and J by 4 bases, leaving 8 bases between them. Germline loops: CDR1 SGDLS, CDR2 YYNGEE. The length of the CDR3 is 13 residues. Written as DNA, the CDR3 is TGTGCCAGCAGCGTACAGGGGTCAGAGACCCAGTACTTC. It specifies CASSVQGSETQYF.

The sample holds a few counts of this clone. One junction end disagrees with the germline gene, perhaps due to a read error. The CDR3 region has the DNA TGTGCTAGCAGCTTAGGCGGGGAGGGGGAGACCCAGTACTTC. It translates to CASSLGGEGETQYF. J is TRBJ2-5 and V is TRBV7-7; 7 bases map to TRBD2. Germline assignment: CDR1 SSHAT and CDR2 FNYEAQ (reference sequence). The CDR3 covers 14 residues.

The V call is TRBV7-3, the J call TRBJ1-1; D remains ambiguous. The CDR3 runs 13 residues. CDR1 is SGHTA and CDR2 is FQGTGA in the germline V gene. The V end lost 5 bases, the J end lost 3 bases, and 10 bases lay between the germline ends. The CDR3 DNA reads TGTGCCAGCAGCGGGGAGGAGGACACTGAAGCTTTCTTT. Its translation is CASSGEEDTEAFF.

The V and J genes are TRBV28 and TRBJ1-5; perhaps TRBD1 as D (5 bases). The ends were cut back, 8 bases at V and 7 bases at J, with 15 bases in the middle. CDR3 length: 13 residues. Germline V gives CDR1 MDHEN, CDR2 SYDVKM. CDR3 residues: CASVDTLGQPQHF. CDR3 DNA: TGTGCCAGCGTGGACACCCTAGGCCAGCCCCAGCATTTT.

The sample holds one count of this clone. The chain couples TRBV7-9 to TRBJ2-3; TRBD1 matches at 10 bases. J lost 2 bases, V lost 5 bases, and 7 bases had no gene match. Germline lookup yields CDR1 SEHNR and CDR2 FQNEAQ (reference sequence). The CDR3 length is 16 residues. CDR3 residues: CASSHMGQGYTDTQYF. In nucleotides, the CDR3 is TGTGCCAGCAGCCATATGGGACAGGGGTACACAGATACGCAGTATTTT.

In the case of this clone: The same CDR3 arises from other DNA sequences in this sample as well. This chain uses TRBV30 with TRBJ2-1; maybe TRBD2 (6 bases). Germline values: CDR1 GTSNPN, CDR2 SVGIG (reference sequence). This CDR3 region has 14 residues. V lost 2 bases and J 4 bases, leaving 12 bases between the germline ends. CDR3 loop: CAWSRRAWYNEQFF. CDR3 nucleotide sequence: TGTGCCTGGAGTCGGAGGGCCTGGTACAATGAGCAGTTCTTC.

The chain uses TRBV27 and TRBJ1-6; 9 bases agree with TRBD1. Germline V gene lookup returns CDR1 MNHEY and CDR2 SMNVEV (reference sequence). The CDR3 runs to 13 residues. V dropped 7 bases and J dropped 7; count of bases not matched to a gene: 2. The CDR3 here is CASTGTGNSPLHF. DNA for the CDR3: TGTGCCAGCACCGGGACAGGGAATTCACCCCTCCACTTT.

This clone was detected only once. The chain employs TRBV4-2 and TRBJ2-3, with 7 bases that match TRBD1. The CDR3 spans 15 residues. The V and J ends lost 4 bases and 2 bases, in that order; junction bases with no gene match: 6. Germline V lookup: CDR1 LGHNA, CDR2 YNFKEQ. CDR3 DNA sequence: TGTGCCAGCAGCCCTGGACAGGTAAACACAGATACGCAGTATTTT. Translated, it gives CASSPGQVNTDTQYF.

The chain joins TRBV7-9 to TRBJ1-1; D ambiguous. This CDR3 has 14 amino acids. The germline V and J ends were trimmed by 2 bases and 2 bases, with 9 bases remaining between them. Germline CDR1 reads SEHNR; CDR2 reads FQNEAQ (reference sequence). The CDR3 here is CASSLQAANTEAFF. CDR3 coding DNA: TGTGCCAGCAGCTTACAGGCAGCTAACACTGAAGCTTTCTTT.

This chain joins TRBV5-1 and TRBJ1-6; D is ambiguous. The ends were cut back, 4 bases at V and 8 bases at J, with 10 bases in the middle. The germline gives CDR1 SGHRS, CDR2 YFSETQ. The CDR3 has 13 amino acids. CDR3 coding DNA: TGCGCCAGCAGCAACGCCGGTGATTCACCCCTCCACTTT. This sequence encodes CASSNAGDSPLHF.

V and J are TRBV5-1 and TRBJ2-3, with D uncertain. The CDR3 extends over 14 amino acids. Germline assignment: CDR1 SGHRS and CDR2 YFSETQ. V shed 2 bases and J shed 0 bases, with 7 bases lying between them. The CDR3 reads CASSFTSSTDTQYF. CDR3 sequence (DNA): TGCGCCAGCAGCTTCACATCTAGCACAGATACGCAGTATTTT.

The gene calls are TRBV5-6 and TRBJ1-4; 7 bases are shared with TRBD1. J gave up 5 bases and V 4 bases, and 8 bases lay outside the gene matches. The CDR3 runs 15 residues. Germline lookup yields CDR1 SGHDT and CDR2 YYEEEE. The CDR3 loop is CASSPRAGGNEKLFF. The CDR3 DNA follows: TGTGCCAGCAGCCCCCGGGCAGGGGGGAATGAAAAACTGTTTTTT.

Details on this clone: Other DNA sequences within the sample encode an identical CDR3. J is TRBJ1-2 and V is TRBV5-4; the match to TRBD1 covers 7 bases. CDR1 and CDR2 (germline): SGHNT, YYREEE (reference sequence). V was pared by 3 bases and J by 8 bases, with 16 bases of the junction left unmatched. This CDR3 has 16 amino acids. CDR3 residues: CASSSGTVFQSGGYTF. CDR3 coding DNA: TGTGCCAGCAGCTCCGGGACAGTTTTCCAGAGTGGCGGCTACACCTTC. Complete variable domain (other parts from reference TRBV5-4 and TRBJ1-2): ETGVTQSPTHLIKTRGQQVTLRCSSQSGHNTVSWYQQALGQGPQFIFQYYREEENGRGNFPPRFSGLQFPNYSSELNVNALELDDSALYLCASSSGTVFQSGGYTFGSGTRLTVV.

V and J are TRBV4-1 and TRBJ2-5; D may be TRBD2 (5 bases). V lost 3 bases and J 1 base, leaving 18 bases between the germline ends. CDR1 is MGHRA and CDR2 is YSYEKL in the germline V gene. The CDR3 has 17 residues. The CDR3 loop is CASSHARRRSGQETQYF. Here the CDR3 DNA reads TGCGCCAGCAGCCATGCCCGGCGACGGAGCGGCCAAGAGACCCAGTACTTC.